A selection of T cell receptor beta chains follows, all from one sample in a study of graft-versus-host responses after intestinal transplantation. The data were produced by immunoSEQ multiplex PCR, yet TCRdb's version contains in-frame clones alone and is incomplete. The sample carries around 54,000 clones, about 90% recorded once. The material was PBMCs, obtained nearly 670 days after intestinal transplant. The receptors originated from a human patient who received an intestinal transplant, so some T cells may come from the graft donor. The CDR3 runs from the conserved cysteine through the conserved F or W. A D gene is named only where the DNA matches it firmly. Clone size is not always given. Where it is, it says once, few, many or a class for expanded clones.

CDR3nt | CDR3aa | v_gene | abundance | j_gene | d_gene
TGTGCCAGCAGCTTACAGGGGCGGCCCACTGAAGCTTTCTTT | CASSLQGRPTEAFF | TRBV7-6 | . | TRBJ1-1 | .
TGCGCCAGCAGCCAAGATGCCGGGGCACGTTTCTATGGCTACACCTTC | CASSQDAGARFYGYTF | TRBV4-1 | . | TRBJ1-2 | .
TGTGCCAGCGCCGGGACAGGGAAAACGGTGATCACCGGGGAGCTGTTTTTT | CASAGTGKTVITGELFF | TRBV28 | . | TRBJ2-2 | TRBD1
TGTGCCACACGGGTGGGTTATAATTCACCCCTCCACTTT | CATRVGYNSPLHF | TRBV7-9 | . | TRBJ1-6 | .
TGTGCCAGCAGCTCGACGGACAGAGGGTTCACCGGGGAGCTGTTTTTT | CASSSTDRGFTGELFF | TRBV5-4 | . | TRBJ2-2 | .
TGTGCCAGCAGCTCCCGGGCCACCCTCTTAAAGTACGAGCAGTACTTC | CASSSRATLLKYEQYF | TRBV2 | . | TRBJ2-7 | .
TGTGCCAGCAGTTACCGACTTGGGCGCACTGAAGCTTTCTTT | CASSYRLGRTEAFF | TRBV6-5 | . | TRBJ1-1 | .
TGCGCCAGCAGCCAAACCCGAACAGGGGGCTATGGCTACACCTTC | CASSQTRTGGYGYTF | TRBV4-1 | few | TRBJ1-2 | TRBD1
TGTGCCAGCGGTAGGGGAGACACCATATATTTT | CASGRGDTIYF | TRBV25-1 | . | TRBJ1-3 | .
TGTGCCAGCAAGGGTACATTGGTGTATAGCAATCAGCCCCAGCATTTT | CASKGTLVYSNQPQHF | TRBV2 | . | TRBJ1-5 | .
TGTGCCAGCAGTTACGAGATCTCTGGGGCCAACGTCCTGACTTTC | CASSYEISGANVLTF | TRBV6-5 | once | TRBJ2-6 | .
TGCGCCAGCAGCTTGGCGCCGACAGGTCTTGGCGCTGAAGCTTTCTTT | CASSLAPTGLGAEAFF | TRBV5-1 | . | TRBJ1-1 | .
TGTGCCAGCAGGGAAGGGGGGTATGGCTACACCTTC | CASREGGYGYTF | TRBV27 | . | TRBJ1-2 | .
TGTGCCAGCAGCTTAGCGGGGAGTGGTAGCTCCTACGAGCAGTACTTC | CASSLAGSGSSYEQYF | TRBV7-9 | . | TRBJ2-7 | .
TGCAGTGCTGATACCCTTGAAAAACTGTTTTTT | CSADTLEKLFF | TRBV20-1 | . | TRBJ1-4 | .
TGTGCCAGCAGCGAGACTAGCGGGGGGTCAGATACGCAGTATTTT | CASSETSGGSDTQYF | TRBV6-1 | . | TRBJ2-3 | TRBD2
TGCAGCGTTGGAGGGGGAGGATACAATGAGCAGTTCTTC | CSVGGGGYNEQFF | TRBV29-1 | . | TRBJ2-1 | .
TGTGCCAGCAGTGAAGGTTACGGCAGTCTTCAGCCCCAGCATTTT | CASSEGYGSLQPQHF | TRBV6-1 | . | TRBJ1-5 | .
TGTGCCAGCTCACCACTGGGTGGAGGGGAGGTGAACTATGGCTACACCTTC | CASSPLGGGEVNYGYTF | TRBV18 | . | TRBJ1-2 | .
TGCGCCAGCAGCTTTGGACAGGGGGATTCACCCCTCCACTTT | CASSFGQGDSPLHF | TRBV5-1 | . | TRBJ1-6 | TRBD1
TGCGCCAGCAGCCAAGGCGGTCGGGGACAGGGTGGCAATGAGCAGTTCTTC | CASSQGGRGQGGNEQFF | TRBV4-1 | . | TRBJ2-1 | TRBD1
TGTGCCAGCGTTAGGGAGGGGACAGGGGCCTATGGCTACACCTTC | CASVREGTGAYGYTF | TRBV6-1 | . | TRBJ1-2 | TRBD1
TGTGCCAGCAGTGAAATGCGGTTTTGGGCTGACGAATTCACTGGCTACACCTTC | CASSEMRFWADEFTGYTF | TRBV6-1 | . | TRBJ1-2 | .
TGTGCCAGCTCACCATTCGGAAGAGGGAATGGCTACGAGCAGTACTTC | CASSPFGRGNGYEQYF | TRBV18 | . | TRBJ2-7 | .
TGTGCCAGCAGCTTAGCTATAGCCGCAAAAGACTCCTACGAGCAGTACTTC | CASSLAIAAKDSYEQYF | TRBV7-6 | . | TRBJ2-7 | .
TGTGCCAGCAGCTTATACAGGGATGGGAACTATGGCTACACCTTC | CASSLYRDGNYGYTF | TRBV5-6 | . | TRBJ1-2 | .
TGTGCCAGCAGTTACAAGCGCTCTAGCGTCTTAGATACGCAGTATTTT | CASSYKRSSVLDTQYF | TRBV6-6 | . | TRBJ2-3 | .
TGTGCCAGTAGACCGCGGGACAGGGGAGCAACTAATGAAAAACTGTTTTTT | CASRPRDRGATNEKLFF | TRBV19 | medium-sized | TRBJ1-4 | TRBD1
TGTGCCAGCAGCTTAGATGGTGGTGCAGGGGATACGCAGTATTTT | CASSLDGGAGDTQYF | TRBV11-3 | . | TRBJ2-3 | .
TGTGCCAGCTCACCACAAGGGGGCGCCAAAAACATTCAGTACTTC | CASSPQGGAKNIQYF | TRBV18 | . | TRBJ2-4 | TRBD1
TGCGCCAGCAGCCAAGAAGATTACTACGAGCAGTACTTC | CASSQEDYYEQYF | TRBV4-1 | . | TRBJ2-7 | .
TGTGCCAGCAGTTCCTCAGGAACATCCTCCTACAATGAGCAGTTCTTC | CASSSSGTSSYNEQFF | TRBV7-9 | . | TRBJ2-1 | .
TGTGCCTGGAGTGTTTCTGTTTACACCGGGGAGCTGTTTTTT | CAWSVSVYTGELFF | TRBV30 | . | TRBJ2-2 | .
TGTGCCAGCAGTCCGGTAACCGGTCCGGGGGAGCAGTACTTC | CASSPVTGPGEQYF | TRBV27 | . | TRBJ2-7 | .
TGTGCCAGCAGTCCTCCGTTTGGTACTAGCACAGATACGCAGTATTTT | CASSPPFGTSTDTQYF | TRBV27 | . | TRBJ2-3 | .
TGCAGCGTTGTACCCACCCTGAACACTGAAGCTTTCTTT | CSVVPTLNTEAFF | TRBV29-1 | few | TRBJ1-1 | .